Below, one TCR beta chain is given with its context. These data come from a study of control samples from healthy donors and cancer patients. Using immunoSEQ multiplex PCR, the repertoire was profiled, and TCRdb retains in-frame clones only, with some absent. The repertoire holds about 130,000 clones, with roughly 84% as singletons. The CDR3 has 13 residues. Trimming left V 7 bases short and J 3 bases short, with 10 bases between. Germline V gives CDR1 SGHAT, CDR2 FQNNGV. Sequenced material: blood. This chain links TRBV11-2 with TRBJ2-1, with D hard to call. The TCR sequence derives from a man aged 18 to 30 in good health. The CDR3 spells CASNPDGYNEQFF. The CDR3 DNA reads TGTGCCAGCAACCCGGACGGCTACAATGAGCAGTTCTTC.